This T cell receptor (beta chain) was sequenced in a study of cytomegalovirus exposure and HLA in healthy donors. Study details: When 398 donors were genotyped, more than 70% of them were found to fall in the Caucasian-associated ancestry cluster.

Germline CDR1 SGHNT, CDR2 YENEEA. This CDR3 spans 14 amino acids. The V end lost 1 base, the J end lost 1 base, and 8 bases lay between the germline ends. This clone has just a few counts. Its antigen is as yet unknown. Different DNA sequences within this sample yield the same CDR3. PCR involved 60 Vbeta and 13 Jbeta primers. Using immunoSEQ multiplex PCR, the repertoire was profiled, and TCRdb retains in-frame clones only, with some absent. Here the sample spans some 180,000 clones, around 75% being singletons. General observations from the study: In a later analysis, about 17,000 TCR beta sequences were associated with HLA alleles at 0.05 false discovery rate.

The chain couples TRBV11-3 to TRBJ2-7, with a possible D match to TRBD1 (6 bases). Sequencing was performed on PBMCs. The TCR sequence derives from a male donor in good health and CMV-seronegative. In nucleotides, the CDR3 is TGTGCCAGCAGCTTAGGTACAGGGTCCTACGAGCAGTACTTC. Protein product: CASSLGTGSYEQYF.